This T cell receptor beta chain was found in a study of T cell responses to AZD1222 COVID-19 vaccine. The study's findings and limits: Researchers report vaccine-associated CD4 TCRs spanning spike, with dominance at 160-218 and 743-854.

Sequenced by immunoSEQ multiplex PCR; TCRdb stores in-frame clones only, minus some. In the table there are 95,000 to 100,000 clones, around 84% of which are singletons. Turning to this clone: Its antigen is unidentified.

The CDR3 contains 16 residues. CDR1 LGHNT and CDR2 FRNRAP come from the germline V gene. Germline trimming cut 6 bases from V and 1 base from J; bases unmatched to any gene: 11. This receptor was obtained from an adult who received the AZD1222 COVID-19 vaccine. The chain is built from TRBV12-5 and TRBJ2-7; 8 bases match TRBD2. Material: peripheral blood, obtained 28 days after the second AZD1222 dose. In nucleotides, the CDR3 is TGTGCTAGTGGCCTAGGTCGCGGGAGGACTTCCTACGAGCAGTACTTC. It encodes CASGLGRGRTSYEQYF.